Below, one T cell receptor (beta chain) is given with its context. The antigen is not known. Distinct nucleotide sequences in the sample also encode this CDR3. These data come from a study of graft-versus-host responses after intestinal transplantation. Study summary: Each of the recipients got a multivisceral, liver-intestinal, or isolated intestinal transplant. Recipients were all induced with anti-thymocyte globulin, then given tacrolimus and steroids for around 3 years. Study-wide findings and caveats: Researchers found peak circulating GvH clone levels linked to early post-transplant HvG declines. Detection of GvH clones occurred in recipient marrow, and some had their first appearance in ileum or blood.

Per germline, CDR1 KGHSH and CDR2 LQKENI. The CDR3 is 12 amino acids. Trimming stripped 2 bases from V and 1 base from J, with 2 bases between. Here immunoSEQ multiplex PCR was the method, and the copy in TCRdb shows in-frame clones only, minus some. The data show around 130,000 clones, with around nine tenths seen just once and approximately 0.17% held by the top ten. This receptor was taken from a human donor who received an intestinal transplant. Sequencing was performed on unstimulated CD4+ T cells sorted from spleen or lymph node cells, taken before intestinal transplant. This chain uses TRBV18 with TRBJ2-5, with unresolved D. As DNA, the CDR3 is TGTGCCAGCTCACCAAGCCAAGAGACCCAGTACTTC. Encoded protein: CASSPSQETQYF.